This T cell receptor beta chain was identified in a study of T cell responses to AZD1222 COVID-19 vaccine. The repertoire was sequenced with immunoSEQ multiplex PCR; TCRdb's copy has only in-frame clones and lacks some. The top ten hold about a quarter of the sample, which has roughly 96,000 clones, around 90% seen once. V lost 1 base to trimming and J lost 2 bases; unmatched junction nucleotides: 5. CDR1 and CDR2 from the germline V gene are LNHDA and SQIVND (reference sequence). This CDR3 is built from 16 residues. Study outcomes and limitations: A rise in Spike-specific TCR breadth and depth followed two AZD1222 doses.

As for this clone: Its antigen is unknown.

Sample: peripheral blood, taken on day 0 of AZD1222 vaccination. This receptor was identified in an adult in good health. The chain employs TRBV19 and TRBJ2-3; 8 nucleotides agree with TRBD1. The CDR3 sequence: CASSIGQGSSTDTQYF. In nucleotides, the CDR3 is TGTGCCAGTAGTATAGGACAGGGGTCGTCCACAGATACGCAGTATTTT.